This T cell receptor beta chain was captured in a study of shared T cell receptors in the human thymus. V lost 2 bases and J lost 4, with 18 bases in between. The CDR3 spans 16 residues. Sequenced by immunoSEQ multiplex PCR; TCRdb stores in-frame clones only, minus some. The sample gives tens of thousands of clones, around 96% of which show up once; around 0.033% is in the top ten. Sequencing input: thymocytes. This TCR derives from a human donor. The chain couples TRBV23-1 to TRBJ2-7; no clear D gene. TRBV23-1 is designated an ORF whose function remains uncertain. The CDR3 nucleotides read TGCGCCAGCAGTCAAGAATCAGGAGTAGCCTTATACGAGCAGTACTTC. It encodes CASSQESGVALYEQYF.